This paragraph reports one T cell receptor beta chain. Its antigen is still unknown. Base qualities are missing; no much larger clone stands one base away. In the prospective study, participants were about 18 to 100 years old, resided in about two dozen geographic areas of the United States, and were enrolled through a virtual design. To assign participants to cohorts, the prospective study relied on clinical history that participants themselves reported in a screening survey and a study questionnaire. Exposed participants were defined as having been in contact with someone with a PCR-confirmed or clinician-diagnosed COVID-19 case within 2 weeks of study entry. Mobile phlebotomists in the prospective study collected whole blood, serum and a nasopharyngeal or oropharyngeal swab from every participant. Over a roughly 2-month period, participants in the prospective study had the option of providing additional blood draws and questionnaires. Before DNA extraction, blood samples from the prospective study were shipped at room temperature or frozen.

This sample stems from a study of blood T cell repertoires in COVID-19 (TCRdb year 2020). Regarding the research as a whole: Samples from collaborators originated in the United States, Italy and Spain and spanned both the acute and convalescent phases of COVID-19. Nearly every sample came with metadata listing a de-identified subject ID, COVID-19 status, age in years and sex. Where HLA class I and class II types were available, the types were taken from metadata supplied by the sample provider, not from assay-based typing. The prospective study material was composed of cDNA or gDNA derived from T cells, B-cell-depleted T cells, or PBMCs. The repertoires were made available in a free public database intended to serve as a resource for research on the immune response to SARS-CoV-2. Deeply sampled blood TCRbeta repertoires from subjects exposed to, actively infected with, or recovered from COVID-19 were included in the dataset. The samples were drawn from two sources: the first 160 participants of the ongoing ImmuneRACE study, and fewer than 1,500 subjects contributed by 6 global collaborators.

What the work shows at the level of the full study, not this receptor alone: The quantity of clinical and demographic metadata differed by source and by participant and was supplied without curation.

The immunoSEQ Assay, a bias-controlled multiplex PCR, was used to amplify TCRbeta CDR3 regions from genomic DNA. The authors processed their data as follows. Within the assay, amplification of reference gene primers was used to estimate how many nucleated cells each sample contained. To quantify the absolute abundance of each unique TCRbeta CDR3 rearrangement, sequence reads were collapsed and filtered. For each sample, productive Simpson clonality was calculated as the square root of Simpson's diversity index across productive rearrangements. TCRdb limited this immuneACCESS table to in-frame rearrangements with V and J called. A share of clones is missing; checked studies link under half to unresolved V genes, and the rest is unexplained. From that table come the V and J calls and clone size; the DNA was used to work out D and trimming. This sample lists about 300,000 clones; roughly 86% were detected once. Of the sample, less than 3% is held by the ten largest clones.

The specimen was PBMCs or T cells enriched from blood (not recorded which). The source of this sequence is a woman between 50 and 59 years old who had been exposed to COVID-19.

In nucleotide form, the sequence is TGCGCCAGCAGCTTGGCCGCGTCGCTAGGGGACGAGCAGTACTTC. Its product reads: CASSLAASLGDEQYF. The sequence is built from TRBV5-1 and TRBJ2-7; the best D guess is TRBD1, with 5 bases matching. CDR3 length: 15 amino acids, cysteine to phenylalanine. The DNA shown is the 45-base CDR3, in frame from base 1. Via the germline V gene, CDR1 is SGHRS and CDR2 YFSETQ. V gives up 0 bases and J gives up 5 bases, and the segment between their germline ends measures 15 bases.